A selection of T cell receptor beta chains follows, all from one sample in a study of identical twins. TCRdb redid the calling of the 5' RACE reads with MiXCR, one entry per CDR3 protein. This table holds roughly 720,000 distinct CDR3 sequences, roughly 18% found once. The data were also submitted as part of a second study, on T cells expressing NK-cell markers.

Sequencing used PBMCs. These receptors came from a woman aged 18-29 years in good health. The CDR3 runs from the conserved cysteine through the conserved F or W. Fields, in order: CDR3 protein, CDR3 DNA, D gene, J gene, clone size, V gene. The D gene is left open where the match is weak. Rows may omit the clone size; those that give it use once, few, many or a size class.

CASSQEKGTSGTIEIYEQYF | TGCGCCAGCAGCCAAGAAAAGGGGACTAGCGGAACCATAGAAATTTACGAGCAGTACTTC | TRBD2 | TRBJ2-7 | . | TRBV4-3
CASRVTGFPNYGYTF | TGTGCCAGCAGAGTCACAGGGTTCCCTAACTATGGCTACACCTTC | . | TRBJ1-2 | . | TRBV6-1
CATLGAGAHNEQFF | TGTGCCACCCTGGGCGCGGGAGCCCACAATGAGCAGTTCTTC | TRBD2 | TRBJ2-1 | few | TRBV12-3/TRBV12-4
CASLRETYTGELFF | TGTGCCAGCCTGAGGGAGACCTACACCGGGGAGCTGTTTTTT | . | TRBJ2-2 | . | TRBV11-2
CASSFGQEETQYF | TGTGCCAGCAGCTTTGGACAGGAAGAGACCCAGTACTTC | TRBD1 | TRBJ2-5 | many | TRBV5-6
CSALRNNQPQHF | TGCAGTGCTCTCAGGAACAATCAGCCCCAGCATTTT | . | TRBJ1-5 | few | TRBV20-1
CASRPGGVSVEQYF | TGTGCCAGCAGACCTGGGGGGGTCTCCGTCGAGCAGTACTTC | TRBD2 | TRBJ2-7 | . | TRBV12-3/TRBV12-4
CASSLHEREGDVQFF | TGTGCCAGCAGCCTTCACGAGCGGGAAGGGGATGTGCAGTTCTTC | TRBD2 | TRBJ2-1 | . | TRBV6-2/TRBV6-3
CSVEASADTQYF | TGCAGCGTTGAAGCCTCAGCTGATACGCAGTATTTT | . | TRBJ2-3 | few | TRBV29-1
CASSRSGTDFSTQYF | TGTGCCAGCAGCCGATCCGGGACTGACTTTAGCACCCAGTACTTC | . | TRBJ2-5 | . | TRBV3-1
CASSLRGENSPLHF | TGTGCCAGCAGCTTGAGGGGTGAAAATTCACCCCTCCACTTT | . | TRBJ1-6 | . | TRBV7-9
CASSSGPTDYNEQFF | TGTGCCAGCAGTTCCGGTCCGACTGATTACAATGAGCAGTTCTTC | . | TRBJ2-1 | . | TRBV12-3/TRBV12-4
CAIRQGNGYTF | TGTGCCATCCGACAGGGAAATGGCTACACCTTC | TRBD1 | TRBJ1-2 | few | TRBV10-3
CASSLSGGTRGYEQFF | TGTGCCAGCAGCTTATCAGGAGGGACCCGAGGGTATGAGCAGTTCTTC | . | TRBJ2-1 | few | TRBV7-2
CAISDTAVNRNQPQHF | TGTGCCATCAGTGATACCGCGGTCAACCGCAATCAGCCCCAGCATTTT | . | TRBJ1-5 | few | TRBV10-3
CATSRSRDGYNEQFF | TGTGCCACCAGCAGGTCACGGGACGGGTACAATGAGCAGTTCTTC | . | TRBJ2-1 | . | TRBV15
CASSYIGSEQFF | TGTGCCAGCAGTTACATAGGGAGTGAGCAGTTCTTC | . | TRBJ2-1 | . | TRBV6-2/TRBV6-3
CSVEDNRNEQYF | TGCAGCGTTGAGGATAATCGGAACGAGCAGTACTTC | . | TRBJ2-7 | few | TRBV29-1